This entry lists 4 T cell receptor beta chains sequenced from one sample in a study of cytomegalovirus exposure and HLA in healthy donors. It was with 60 Vbeta and 13 Jbeta primers that the PCR ran. Produced via immunoSEQ multiplex PCR; TCRdb's table is partial and in-frame only. The sample lists 150,000 to 200,000 clones, over 70% seen once, with 0.5% to 0.55% in the top ten. Material for sequencing was PBMCs. Receptors originate from a woman between 45 and 60 years old in good health and CMV-seronegative.

J is TRBJ1-5 and V is TRBV29-1; 7 nucleotides agree with TRBD1. V dropped 5 bases and J dropped 0; count of bases not matched to a gene: 7. The CDR3 consists of 15 residues. Germline lookup yields CDR1 SQVTM and CDR2 ANQGSEA. DNA for the CDR3: TGCAGCGTTATCGAGGGACAGCCTAGCAATCAGCCCCAGCATTTT. Translating gives CSVIEGQPSNQPQHF.

The chain employs TRBV7-9 and TRBJ2-5, with unresolved D. Trimming took 6 bases from V and 5 from J, leaving 13 bases between them. The CDR3 totals 13 residues. Germline V gene data show CDR1 as SEHNR and CDR2 as FQNEAQ (reference sequence). CDR3 DNA: TGTGCCAGCAGATCGAGGTTTGGGGAGACCCAGTACTTC. Its translation is CASRSRFGETQYF.

The V and J genes are TRBV6-5 and TRBJ2-7, with 13 bases identical to TRBD2. Trimming took 6 bases from V and 5 from J; bases not matched to a gene: 7. The CDR3 is 15 residues long. Germline CDR1 reads MNHEY; CDR2 reads SVGAGI. The CDR3 spells CASSLTSGRINEQYF. The CDR3 DNA is TGTGCCAGCAGCTTGACTAGCGGGAGGATAAACGAGCAGTACTTC.

This clone was observed a handful of times. The V gene is TRBV7-8, the J gene TRBJ1-4; D is perhaps TRBD1 (6 bases). The V and J ends lost 5 bases and 3 bases respectively, with 19 bases between them. Germline lookup yields CDR1 SGHVS and CDR2 FQNEAQ. The length of the CDR3 is 17 residues. This CDR3 is CASSPDRPGRANEKLFF. CDR3 in DNA: TGTGCCAGCAGCCCCGACAGGCCGGGAAGAGCTAATGAAAAACTGTTTTTT.